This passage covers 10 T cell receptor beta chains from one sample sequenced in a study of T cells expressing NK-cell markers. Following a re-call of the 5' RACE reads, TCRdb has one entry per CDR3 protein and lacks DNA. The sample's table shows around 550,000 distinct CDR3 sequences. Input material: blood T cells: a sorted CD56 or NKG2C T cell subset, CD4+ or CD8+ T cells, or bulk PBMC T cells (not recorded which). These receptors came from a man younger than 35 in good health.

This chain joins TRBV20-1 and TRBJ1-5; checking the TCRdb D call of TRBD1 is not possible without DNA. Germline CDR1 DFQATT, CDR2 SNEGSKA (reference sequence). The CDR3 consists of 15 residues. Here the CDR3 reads CSARASGTGNQPQHF.

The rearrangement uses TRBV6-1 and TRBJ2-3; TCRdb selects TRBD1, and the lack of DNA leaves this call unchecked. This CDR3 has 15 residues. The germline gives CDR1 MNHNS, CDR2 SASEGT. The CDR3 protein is CASSEAWGRTDTQYF.

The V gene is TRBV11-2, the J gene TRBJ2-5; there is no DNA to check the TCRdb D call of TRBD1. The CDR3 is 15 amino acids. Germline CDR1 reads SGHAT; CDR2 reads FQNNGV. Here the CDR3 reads CASSFTGETQETQYF.

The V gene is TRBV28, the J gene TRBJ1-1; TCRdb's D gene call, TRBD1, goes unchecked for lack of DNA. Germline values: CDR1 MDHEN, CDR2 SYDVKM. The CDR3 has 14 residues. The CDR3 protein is CASSGSRDGTEAFF.

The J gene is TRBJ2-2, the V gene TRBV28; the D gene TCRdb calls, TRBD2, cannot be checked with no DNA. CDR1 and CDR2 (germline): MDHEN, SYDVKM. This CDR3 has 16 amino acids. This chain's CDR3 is CASRLRREGLAGELFF.

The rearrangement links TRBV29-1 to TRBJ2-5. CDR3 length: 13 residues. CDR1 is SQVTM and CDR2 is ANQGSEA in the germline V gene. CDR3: CSVDFYRGETQYF.

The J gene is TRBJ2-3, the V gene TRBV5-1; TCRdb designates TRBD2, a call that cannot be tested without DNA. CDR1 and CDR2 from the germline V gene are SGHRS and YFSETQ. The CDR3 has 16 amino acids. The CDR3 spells CASSSGTSGGPVTQCF.

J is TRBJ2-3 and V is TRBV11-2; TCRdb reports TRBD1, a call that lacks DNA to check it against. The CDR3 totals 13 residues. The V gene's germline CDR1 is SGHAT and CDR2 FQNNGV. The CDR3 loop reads CASSPGPRDTQYF.

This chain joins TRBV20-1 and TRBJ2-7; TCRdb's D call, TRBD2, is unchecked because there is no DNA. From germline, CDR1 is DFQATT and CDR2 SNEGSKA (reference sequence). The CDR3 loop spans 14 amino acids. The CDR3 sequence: CSAGRTSGGYEQYF.

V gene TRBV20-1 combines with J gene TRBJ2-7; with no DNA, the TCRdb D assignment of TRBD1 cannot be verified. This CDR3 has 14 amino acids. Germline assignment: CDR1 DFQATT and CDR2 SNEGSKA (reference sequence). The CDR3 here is CSAREGTGDYEQYF.